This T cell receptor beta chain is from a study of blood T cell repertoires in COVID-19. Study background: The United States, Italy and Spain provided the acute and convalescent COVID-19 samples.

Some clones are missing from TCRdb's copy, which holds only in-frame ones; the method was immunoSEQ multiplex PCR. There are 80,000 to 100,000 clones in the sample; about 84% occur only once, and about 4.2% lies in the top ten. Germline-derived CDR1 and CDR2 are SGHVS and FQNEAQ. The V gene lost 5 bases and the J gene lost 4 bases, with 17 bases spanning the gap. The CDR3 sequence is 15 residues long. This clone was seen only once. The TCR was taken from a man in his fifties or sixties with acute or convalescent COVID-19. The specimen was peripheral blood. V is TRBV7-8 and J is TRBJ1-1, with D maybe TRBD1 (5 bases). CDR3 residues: CASSPRTGESTEAFF. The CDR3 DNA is TGTGCCAGCAGCCCACGGACGGGGGAGAGCACTGAAGCTTTCTTT.